The 24 T cell receptor beta chains reported below all come from one sample, sequenced in a study of graft-versus-host responses after intestinal transplantation (dated by TCRdb to the early 2020s). The library was generated by the immunoSEQ multiplex PCR assay. TCRdb obtained this table from immuneACCESS and retained in-frame rearrangements with V and J assigned. These tables miss some clones; where compared with another copy, unresolved V genes account for less than half of the shortfall, and the remainder is unexplained. The sample table records roughly 97,000 clones; roughly 87% of these occur just once. Together, the top ten hold approximately 0.88% of the sample. No cognate antigen is known for these TCRs. The sample's time point label, decoded: cells obtained before transplantation from donor or recipient. The specimen comprised unstimulated CD4+ T cells sorted from spleen or lymph node cells, sampled before intestinal transplant. The receptor set was obtained from a human donor who received an intestinal transplant.

The rearrangement links TRBV28 to TRBJ2-3, with D uncertain. From germline, CDR1 is MDHEN and CDR2 SYDVKM. CDR3 length: 14 amino acids. Trimming shortened V by 3 bases and J by 3 bases, and 10 bases separated the two germline ends. The CDR3 loop is CASSFRPRTDTQYF. The CDR3 coding sequence is TGTGCCAGCAGTTTTCGTCCAAGGACAGATACGCAGTATTTT.

The rearrangement joins TRBV5-4 to TRBJ1-2, with D uncertain. CDR3 length: 15 residues. V shed 6 bases and J shed 3 bases, with 18 bases lying between them. The V gene's germline CDR1 is SGHNT and CDR2 YYREEE (reference sequence). This CDR3 is CASTSDRKKDYGYTF. The CDR3 DNA sequence: TGTGCCAGCACCTCCGACCGCAAAAAGGACTATGGCTACACCTTC.

The chain couples TRBV6-6 to TRBJ1-4, with D hard to call. V lost 0 bases, J lost 3 bases, and 8 bases lay in between. Germline V gene lookup returns CDR1 MNHNY and CDR2 SVGAGI (reference sequence). The CDR3 is 15 amino acids. The CDR3 nucleotides are TGTGCCAGCAGTTACTCAGGGAAGCCTAATGAAAAACTGTTTTTT. This gives the protein CASSYSGKPNEKLFF.

The sample holds one count of this clone. The chain joins TRBV5-4 to TRBJ2-3; 8 bases match TRBD2. V lost 0 bases, J lost 5 bases, and 2 bases stayed unmatched. Germline CDR1 SGHNT, CDR2 YYREEE (reference sequence). The CDR3 runs 14 residues. The CDR3 is CASSLVAGIDTQYF. The CDR3 DNA sequence: TGTGCCAGCAGCTTGGTAGCGGGGATAGATACGCAGTATTTT.

This chain connects TRBV6-8 to TRBJ1-3, with D possibly being TRBD1 (5 bases). The germline V gene encodes CDR1 MNHGY and CDR2 SAAAGT. V shed 7 bases and J shed 8 bases, with 15 bases lying between them. The CDR3 covers 13 residues. The CDR3 DNA sequence: TGTGCCAGCACCCACGGGGGGGAGGACACCATATATTTT. Its translation: CASTHGGEDTIYF.

The chain joins TRBV10-1 to TRBJ1-4; possibly TRBD1 for D (6 bases). The CDR3 covers 15 residues. V lost 7 bases to trimming and J lost 3 bases, with 15 bases between them. Per the germline V gene, CDR1 is WNHNN and CDR2 is SYGVQD (reference sequence). The CDR3, as DNA: TGCGCCAGCAAAGCGCCAGGGGCAGCTAATGAAAAACTGTTTTTT. Its protein is CASKAPGAANEKLFF.

This clone has only one observation. The V gene is TRBV6-1, the J gene TRBJ2-4; 7 bases agree with TRBD2. The V and J ends lost 7 bases and 4 bases, in that order; junction bases with no gene match: 4. The CDR3 has 13 amino acids. Germline loops: CDR1 MNHNS, CDR2 SASEGT. The CDR3 coding sequence is TGTGCCAGCAAGGGAGGGCTAAAAAACATTCAGTACTTC. Its protein product is CASKGGLKNIQYF.

This clone has more than one count but fewer than ten. The chain employs TRBV6-5 and TRBJ1-5, with D unclear. V was cut by 0 bases and J by 1 base, with 7 bases left in between. This CDR3 region has 15 residues. Germline V gene lookup returns CDR1 MNHEY and CDR2 SVGAGI. The CDR3 DNA sequence: TGTGCCAGCAGTTACTCGCGAGACAGCAATCAGCCCCAGCATTTT. Translated, it gives CASSYSRDSNQPQHF.

The J gene is TRBJ2-7, the V gene TRBV9, with 9 bases aligning to TRBD1. Per germline, CDR1 SGDLS and CDR2 YYNGEE. This CDR3 is 13 amino acids long. Trimming took 3 bases from V and 5 from J; bases not matched to a gene: 3. In nucleotides, the CDR3 is TGTGCCAGCAGCGCCTGGACAGGGGACGAGCAGTACTTC. This translates into CASSAWTGDEQYF. The whole variable domain, filled in from reference TRBV9 and TRBJ2-7, reads DSGVTQTPKHLITATGQRVTLRCSPRSGDLSVYWYQQSLDQGLQFLIQYYNGEERAKGNILERFSAQQFPDLHSELNLSSLELGDSALYFCASSAWTGDEQYFGPGTRLTVT.

There are a few counts of this clone. The chain uses TRBV6-1 and TRBJ2-3; D unresolved. Germline lookup yields CDR1 MNHNS and CDR2 SASEGT. The CDR3 is made up of 12 amino acids. V lost 6 bases to trimming and J lost 4 bases, with 8 bases between them. CDR3: CASRYWADTQYF. The CDR3, as DNA: TGTGCCAGCAGGTATTGGGCAGATACGCAGTATTTT.

The chain uses TRBV14 and TRBJ1-4; D not resolved. Germline CDR1 is SGHDN and CDR2 is FVKESK. V dropped 2 bases and J dropped 7 bases, with 11 bases sitting between them. The CDR3 totals 14 residues. The CDR3 is CASSQLSPGEKLFF. The CDR3 DNA follows: TGTGCCAGCAGCCAACTAAGCCCGGGTGAAAAACTGTTTTTT. Combining the CDR3 with reference TRBV14 and TRBJ1-4 gives the whole variable domain EAGVTQFPSHSVIEKGQTVTLRCDPISGHDNLYWYRRVMGKEIKFLLHFVKESKQDESGMPNNRFLAERTGGTYSTLKVQPAELEDSGVYFCASSQLSPGEKLFFGSGTQLSVL.

For the CDR3, the DNA is TGTGCCAGCAGCGTAGCCCTAGCTTCGGATACGCAGTATTTT. Its protein is CASSVALASDTQYF. This chain joins TRBV9 and TRBJ2-3; D is perhaps TRBD2 (5 bases). CDR3 length: 14 amino acids. Trimming removed 0 bases from V and 6 bases from J, with 11 bases in between. CDR1 SGDLS and CDR2 YYNGEE come from the germline V gene.

This clone is a singleton in its sample. The chain links TRBV9 to TRBJ2-1, with a tentative D call TRBD2 (5 bases). Trimming removed 0 bases at V and 0 bases at J, with 7 bases between. The CDR3 is 15 amino acids. Germline loops: CDR1 SGDLS, CDR2 YYNGEE. The CDR3 loop reads CASSVATSSYNEQFF. CDR3 DNA: TGTGCCAGCAGCGTAGCAACTAGCTCCTACAATGAGCAGTTCTTC.

The DNA for the CDR3 is TGCGCCAGCAGCTTGGGTAGGGGGCTTGAGACCCAGTACTTC. Translation: CASSLGRGLETQYF. The genes are TRBV5-1 and TRBJ2-5, with 7 bases matching TRBD1. Germline CDR1 SGHRS, CDR2 YFSETQ. This CDR3 has 14 amino acids. The ends lost 0 bases at V and 5 bases at J; junction bases unmatched: 4.

The chain couples TRBV27 to TRBJ2-7, with 8 positions matching TRBD1. V trimming: 2 bases; J trimming: 4 bases; junction bases outside the gene matches: 7. This CDR3 has 15 residues. Per the germline V gene, CDR1 is MNHEY and CDR2 is SMNVEV (reference sequence). CDR3 sequence: CASSLKPGQGYEQYF. CDR3 sequence (DNA): TGTGCCAGCAGTTTAAAGCCCGGACAGGGTTACGAGCAGTACTTC.

This clone was found once. J is TRBJ1-1 and V is TRBV5-1; no reliable D call. The CDR3 is made up of 14 amino acids. Germline V lookup: CDR1 SGHRS, CDR2 YFSETQ. Trimming stripped 2 bases from V and 6 bases from J, with 14 bases between. Here the CDR3 reads CASSFDGVKAEAFF. CDR3 sequence (DNA): TGCGCCAGCAGCTTCGACGGTGTGAAGGCTGAAGCTTTCTTT.

The genes are TRBV19 and TRBJ2-7; 8 bases fit TRBD1. Looked up from germline, CDR1 is LNHDA and CDR2 is SQIVND (reference sequence). This CDR3 comprises 13 residues. Trimming took 5 bases from V and 3 from J; bases not matched to a gene: 3. The CDR3 here is CASSATGGYEQYF. The CDR3 DNA reads as TGTGCCAGTAGTGCTACAGGGGGCTACGAGCAGTACTTC.

This chain connects TRBV28 to TRBJ2-4, with D uncertain. Germline loops: CDR1 MDHEN, CDR2 SYDVKM. The CDR3 is made up of 14 amino acids. The V and J ends lost 5 bases and 3 bases respectively, with 11 bases between them. The CDR3 DNA sequence: TGTGCCAGCAGTACCCAGGTGGGCAAAAACATTCAGTACTTC. This codes for CASSTQVGKNIQYF. Full variable domain (missing parts from reference TRBV28 and TRBJ2-4): DVKVTQSSRYLVKRTGEKVFLECVQDMDHENMFWYRQDPGLGLRLIYFSYDVKMKEKGDIPEGYSVSREKKERFSLILESASTNQTSMYLCASSTQVGKNIQYFGAGTRLSVL.

The chain carries TRBV7-9 and TRBJ1-1, with D tentatively TRBD1 (6 bases). The CDR3 contains 15 residues. The V end was cut by 5 bases, the J end by 8 bases, with 21 bases between. Germline CDR1 is SEHNR and CDR2 is FQNEAQ (reference sequence). CDR3: CASSAMAGTLSEAFF. The CDR3 bases are TGTGCCAGCAGCGCAATGGCCGGGACACTTAGCGAAGCTTTCTTT.

The chain couples TRBV5-4 to TRBJ2-7; 7 positions agree with TRBD1. J gave up 4 bases and V 4 bases, and 8 bases lay outside the gene matches. The CDR3 sequence is 14 residues long. Germline V gives CDR1 SGHNT, CDR2 YYREEE (reference sequence). CDR3 nucleotides: TGTGCCAGCAGCCCGCCGGGACAGCTTTACGAGCAGTACTTC. It codes for CASSPPGQLYEQYF. Combining the CDR3 with reference TRBV5-4 and TRBJ2-7 gives the whole variable domain ETGVTQSPTHLIKTRGQQVTLRCSSQSGHNTVSWYQQALGQGPQFIFQYYREEENGRGNFPPRFSGLQFPNYSSELNVNALELDDSALYLCASSPPGQLYEQYFGPGTRLTVT.

Regarding this clone: This specimen includes other DNA sequences encoding the same CDR3. J is TRBJ2-5 and V is TRBV20-1; unclear D gene. CDR1 and CDR2 (germline): DFQATT, SNEGSKA (reference sequence). This CDR3 has 11 amino acids. Trimming removed 1 base at V and 5 bases at J, with 5 bases between. As DNA, the CDR3 is TGCAGTGCTAGAGTGGGGGAGACCCAGTACTTC. This translates into CSARVGETQYF.

This clone appeared a few times. In nucleotides, the CDR3 is TGTGCCAGCAGTGGGAGCCGGGACAGGGCCTACGAGCAGTACTTC. Residues: CASSGSRDRAYEQYF. The chain has TRBV2 and TRBJ2-7, with 9 bases matching TRBD1. The germline V gene encodes CDR1 SNHLY and CDR2 FYNNEI. V lost 4 bases, J lost 2 bases, and 6 bases stayed unmatched. This CDR3 contains 15 residues. Full variable domain (outside the CDR3, taken from reference TRBV2 and TRBJ2-7): EPEVTQTPSHQVTQMGQEVILRCVPISNHLYFYWYRQILGQKVEFLVSFYNNEISEKSEIFDDQFSVERPDGSNFTLKIRSTKLEDSAMYFCASSGSRDRAYEQYFGPGTRLTVT.

About this clone: One end of the junction does not line up with germline, which may come from a read error. The chain is built from TRBV19 and TRBJ1-2; D not resolved. This CDR3 is built from 15 residues. Germline lookup yields CDR1 LNHDA and CDR2 SQIVND (reference sequence). CDR3 protein: CASSIGGRANYGYTF. CDR3 nucleotides: TGTGCCAGCAGTATAGGAGGGAGAGCTAACTATGGCTACACCTTC.

V usage is TRBV18 and J usage is TRBJ2-7; D is perhaps TRBD2 (6 bases). This CDR3 region has 14 residues. Germline CDR1 KGHSH, CDR2 LQKENI. Trimming shortened V by 5 bases and J by 0 bases, and 11 bases separated the two germline ends. The CDR3 is CASSSNGGSYEQYF. DNA of the CDR3: TGTGCCAGCTCATCCAACGGGGGCTCCTACGAGCAGTACTTC.